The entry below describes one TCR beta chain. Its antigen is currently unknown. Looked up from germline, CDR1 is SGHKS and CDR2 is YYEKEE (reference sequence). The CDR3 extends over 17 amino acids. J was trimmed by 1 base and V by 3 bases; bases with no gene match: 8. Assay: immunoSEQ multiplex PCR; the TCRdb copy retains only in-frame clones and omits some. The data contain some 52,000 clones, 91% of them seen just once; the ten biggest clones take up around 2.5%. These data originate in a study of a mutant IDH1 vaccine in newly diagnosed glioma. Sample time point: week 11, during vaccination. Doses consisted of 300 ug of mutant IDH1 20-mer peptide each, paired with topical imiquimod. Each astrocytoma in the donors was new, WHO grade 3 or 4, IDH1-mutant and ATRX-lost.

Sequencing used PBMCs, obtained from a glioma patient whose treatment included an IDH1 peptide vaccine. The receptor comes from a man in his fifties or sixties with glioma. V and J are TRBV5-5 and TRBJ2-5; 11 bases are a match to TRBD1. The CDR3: CASSYGQGAGVQETQYF. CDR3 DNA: TGTGCCAGCAGCTATGGACAGGGGGCAGGGGTCCAAGAGACCCAGTACTTC.